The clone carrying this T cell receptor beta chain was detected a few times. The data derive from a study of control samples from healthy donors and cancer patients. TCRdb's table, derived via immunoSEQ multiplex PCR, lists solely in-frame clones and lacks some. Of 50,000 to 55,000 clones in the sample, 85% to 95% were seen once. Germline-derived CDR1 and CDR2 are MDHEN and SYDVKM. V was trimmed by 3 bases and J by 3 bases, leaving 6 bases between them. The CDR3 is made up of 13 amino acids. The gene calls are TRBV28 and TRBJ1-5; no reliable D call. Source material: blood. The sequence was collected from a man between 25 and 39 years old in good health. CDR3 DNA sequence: TGTGCCAGCAGTTTCGGCCCCAATCAGCCCCAGCATTTT. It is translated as CASSFGPNQPQHF.